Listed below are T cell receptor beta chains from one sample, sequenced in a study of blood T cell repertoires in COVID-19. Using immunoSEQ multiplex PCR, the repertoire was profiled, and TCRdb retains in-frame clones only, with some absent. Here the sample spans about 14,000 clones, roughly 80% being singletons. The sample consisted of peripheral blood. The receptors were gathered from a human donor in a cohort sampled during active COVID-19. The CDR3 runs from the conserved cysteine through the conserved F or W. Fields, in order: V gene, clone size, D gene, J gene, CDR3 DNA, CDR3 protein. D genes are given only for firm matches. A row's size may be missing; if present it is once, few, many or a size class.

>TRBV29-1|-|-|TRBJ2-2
TGCAGCGTTGAGGGCGGCGGGGAGGCCGGGGAGCTGTTTTTT
CSVEGGGEAGELFF
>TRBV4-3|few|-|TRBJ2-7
TGCGCCAGCAGCGCTAATTTTCGGGGCGGAGGGTACTACGAGCAGTACTTC
CASSANFRGGGYYEQYF
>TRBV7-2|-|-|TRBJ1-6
TGTGCCAGCAGCTCCACAGGGTTGAATTCACCCCTCCACTTT
CASSSTGLNSPLHF
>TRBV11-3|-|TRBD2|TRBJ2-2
TGTGCCAGCAGCTTAGATCCTGTACTAGCGGGAGGGCCTAGCACCGGGGAGCTGTTTTTT
CASSLDPVLAGGPSTGELFF
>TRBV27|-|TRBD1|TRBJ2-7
TGTGCCAGCAGTTTATCAGGGGACAGCCAGCAGTACTTC
CASSLSGDSQQYF
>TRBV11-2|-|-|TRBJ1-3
TGTGCCAGCAGCTTAGGGGGCGCGGATGGAAACACCATATATTTT
CASSLGGADGNTIYF
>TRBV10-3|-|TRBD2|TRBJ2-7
TGTGCCGTAGGGGGCCTAGCGGGATACGAGCAGTACTTC
CAVGGLAGYEQYF
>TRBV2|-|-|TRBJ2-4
TGTGCCAGCAGTGCTGCCAGGGTGGACATTCAGTACTTC
CASSAARVDIQYF
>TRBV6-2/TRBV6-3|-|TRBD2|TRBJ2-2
TGTGCCAGCAGTTACCCGCTAGCGGGAGGGCCGGACACCGGGGAGCTGTTTTTT
CASSYPLAGGPDTGELFF
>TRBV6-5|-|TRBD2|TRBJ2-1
TGTGCCAGCAGTTATGCCGGCGGGGGTGAGCAGTTCTTC
CASSYAGGGEQFF
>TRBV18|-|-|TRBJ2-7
TGTGCCAGCTCACCAGCCAGCGGATTACGTGTCGAGCAGTACTTC
CASSPASGLRVEQYF
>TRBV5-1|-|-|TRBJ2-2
TGCGCCAGCAGCTTGGGGGGCAAGATCACCGGGGAGCTGTTTTTT
CASSLGGKITGELFF